This T cell receptor beta chain was captured in a study of control samples from healthy donors and cancer patients. Some clones are missing from TCRdb's copy, which holds only in-frame ones; the method was immunoSEQ multiplex PCR. Here the sample spans about 170,000 clones, approximately 90% being singletons. The material sequenced was blood. The clonotype originates from a man aged 30 to 45 in good health.

The CDR3 loop reads CASRALRDSYSPLHF. DNA of the CDR3: TGTGCCAGCAGGGCCCTGAGGGACAGTTACTCACCCCTCCACTTT. The V call is TRBV2, the J call TRBJ1-6; 7 nucleotides agree with TRBD1. The CDR3 has 15 residues. V trimming: 6 bases; J trimming: 10 bases; junction bases outside the gene matches: 12. Germline loops: CDR1 SNHLY, CDR2 FYNNEI.